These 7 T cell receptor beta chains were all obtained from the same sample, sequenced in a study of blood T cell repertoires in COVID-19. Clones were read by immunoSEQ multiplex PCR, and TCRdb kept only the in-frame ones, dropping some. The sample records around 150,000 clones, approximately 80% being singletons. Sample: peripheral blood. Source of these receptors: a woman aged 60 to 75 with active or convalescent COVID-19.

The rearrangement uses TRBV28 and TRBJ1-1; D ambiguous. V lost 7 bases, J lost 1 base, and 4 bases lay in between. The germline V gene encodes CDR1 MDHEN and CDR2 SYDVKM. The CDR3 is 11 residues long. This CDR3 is CASTRNTEAFF. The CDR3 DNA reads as TGTGCCAGCACCAGGAACACTGAAGCTTTCTTT.

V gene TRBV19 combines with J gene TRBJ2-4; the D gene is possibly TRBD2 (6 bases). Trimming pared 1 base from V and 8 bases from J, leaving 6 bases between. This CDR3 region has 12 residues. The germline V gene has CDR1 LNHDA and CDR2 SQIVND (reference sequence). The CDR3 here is CASSIGGDIQYF. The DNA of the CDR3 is TGTGCCAGTAGTATAGGCGGGGACATTCAGTACTTC.

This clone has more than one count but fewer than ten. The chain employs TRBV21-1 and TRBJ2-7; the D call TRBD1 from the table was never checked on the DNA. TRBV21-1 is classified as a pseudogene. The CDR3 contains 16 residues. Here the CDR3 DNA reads TGTGCCAGCAGCAAAGAAGAACAGGCCACCTCCTACGAGCAGTACGTC. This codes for CASSKEEQATSYEQYV.

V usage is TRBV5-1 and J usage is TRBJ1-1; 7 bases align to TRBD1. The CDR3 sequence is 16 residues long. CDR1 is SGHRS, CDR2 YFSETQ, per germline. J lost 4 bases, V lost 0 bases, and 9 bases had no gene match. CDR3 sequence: CASSLGVRQGATEAFF. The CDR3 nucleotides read TGCGCCAGCAGCTTGGGGGTCCGACAGGGAGCCACTGAAGCTTTCTTT.

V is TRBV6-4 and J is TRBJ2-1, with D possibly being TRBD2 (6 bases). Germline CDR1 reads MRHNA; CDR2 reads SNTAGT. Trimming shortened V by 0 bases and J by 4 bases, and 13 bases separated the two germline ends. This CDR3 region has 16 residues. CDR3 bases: TGTGCCAGCAGTGACTCGATAACGGGAGCTTACAATGAGCAGTTCTTC. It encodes CASSDSITGAYNEQFF.

The CDR3, as DNA: TGTGCCAGCAGCCAAGGGGACAGGGGCACTGAAGCTTTCTTT. Translation: CASSQGDRGTEAFF. The rearrangement joins TRBV4-2 to TRBJ1-1, with 10 bases matching TRBD1. This CDR3 region has 14 residues. J lost 4 bases, V lost 1 base, and 0 bases had no gene match. Germline V gene data show CDR1 as LGHNA and CDR2 as YNFKEQ.

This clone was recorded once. The DNA for the CDR3 is TGTGCCACCAAGGCCGGAGGTAAAGGTAACACCGGGGAGCTGTTTTTT. Protein: CATKAGGKGNTGELFF. The chain recombines TRBV24-1 with TRBJ2-2; D perhaps matches TRBD2 (5 bases). This CDR3 comprises 16 residues. Germline V lookup: CDR1 KGHDR, CDR2 SFDVKD. The germline V and J ends were trimmed by 8 bases and 2 bases, with 17 bases remaining between them.